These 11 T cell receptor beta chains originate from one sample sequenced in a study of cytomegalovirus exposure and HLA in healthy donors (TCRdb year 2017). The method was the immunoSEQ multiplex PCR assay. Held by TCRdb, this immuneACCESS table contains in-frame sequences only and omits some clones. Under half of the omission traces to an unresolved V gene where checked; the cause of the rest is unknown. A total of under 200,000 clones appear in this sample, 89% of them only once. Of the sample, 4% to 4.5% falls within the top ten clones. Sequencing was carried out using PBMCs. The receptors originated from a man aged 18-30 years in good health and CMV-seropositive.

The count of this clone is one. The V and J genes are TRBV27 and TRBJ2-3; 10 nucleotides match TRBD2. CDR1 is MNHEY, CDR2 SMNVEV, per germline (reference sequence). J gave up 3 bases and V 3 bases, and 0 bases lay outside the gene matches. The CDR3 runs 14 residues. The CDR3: CASSLGLATDTQYF. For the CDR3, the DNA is TGTGCCAGCAGTTTGGGACTAGCGACAGATACGCAGTATTTT.

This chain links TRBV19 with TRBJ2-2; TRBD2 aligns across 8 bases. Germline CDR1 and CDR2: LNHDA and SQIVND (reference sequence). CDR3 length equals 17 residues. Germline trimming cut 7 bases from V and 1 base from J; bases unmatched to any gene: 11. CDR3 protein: CASIPHRLARNTGELFF. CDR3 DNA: TGTGCCAGTATCCCCCATCGACTAGCGAGGAACACCGGGGAGCTGTTTTTT. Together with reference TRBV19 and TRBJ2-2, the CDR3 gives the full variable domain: DGGITQSPKYLFRKEGQNVTLSCEQNLNHDAMYWYRQDPGQGLRLIYYSQIVNDFQKGDIAEGYSVSREKKESFPLTVTSAQKNPTAFYLCASIPHRLARNTGELFFGEGSRLTVL.

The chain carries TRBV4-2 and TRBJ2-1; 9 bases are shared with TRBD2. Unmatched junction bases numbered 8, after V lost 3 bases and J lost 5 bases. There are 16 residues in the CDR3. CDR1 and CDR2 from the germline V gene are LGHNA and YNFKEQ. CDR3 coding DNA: TGTGCCAGCAGCCACAGTTGGGCTAGCGGGAACAATGAGCAGTTCTTC. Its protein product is CASSHSWASGNNEQFF.

The CDR3, as DNA: TGTGCCAGCAGCTTATCCGCTAGAGCGGGAGTTTCTACCGGGGAGCTGTTTTTT. Protein product: CASSLSARAGVSTGELFF. The rearrangement uses TRBV7-8 and TRBJ2-2; TRBD2 aligns across 8 bases. The CDR3 runs to 18 residues. Germline V gives CDR1 SGHVS, CDR2 FQNEAQ. The V segment lost 2 bases and the J segment 5 bases; nucleotides outside the gene matches: 13.

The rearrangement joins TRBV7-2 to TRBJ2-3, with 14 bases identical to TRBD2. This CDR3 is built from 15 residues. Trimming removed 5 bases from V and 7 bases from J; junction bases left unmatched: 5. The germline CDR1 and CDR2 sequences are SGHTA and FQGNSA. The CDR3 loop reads CASSPGLAGGNTQYF. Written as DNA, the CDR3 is TGTGCCAGCAGCCCCGGACTAGCGGGAGGAAATACGCAGTATTTT. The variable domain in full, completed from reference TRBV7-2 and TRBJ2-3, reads GAGVSQSPSNKVTEKGKDVELRCDPISGHTALYWYRQSLGQGLEFLIYFQGNSAPDKSGLPSDRFSAERTGGSVSTLTIQRTQQEDSAVYLCASSPGLAGGNTQYFGPGTRLTVL.

CDR3 amino acids: CASSETGQGQETQYF. The CDR3 region has the DNA TGTGCCAGCAGCGAAACGGGACAGGGTCAAGAGACCCAGTACTTC. The V gene is TRBV28, the J gene TRBJ2-5; 9 positions match TRBD1. Germline V gene lookup returns CDR1 MDHEN and CDR2 SYDVKM. The CDR3 is 15 amino acids. Trimming cost V 6 bases and J 2 bases; bases outside gene matches: 7.

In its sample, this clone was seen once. The CDR3 sequence is CASSEPTSGEQYF. CDR3 sequence (DNA): TGTGCCAGCAGTGAACCAACTAGCGGAGAGCAGTACTTC. The V and J genes are TRBV2 and TRBJ2-7; the match to TRBD2 covers 8 bases. Germline V gene lookup returns CDR1 SNHLY and CDR2 FYNNEI. The CDR3 extends over 13 amino acids. V shed 2 bases and J 7 bases; nucleotides not matched to a gene: 4.

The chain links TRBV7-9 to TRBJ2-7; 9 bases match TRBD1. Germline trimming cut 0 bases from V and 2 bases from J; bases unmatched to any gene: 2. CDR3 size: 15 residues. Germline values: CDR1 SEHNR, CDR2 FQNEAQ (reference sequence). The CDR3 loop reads CASSLARTGAYEQYF. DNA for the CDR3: TGTGCCAGCAGCTTAGCCCGGACAGGGGCCTACGAGCAGTACTTC.

For the CDR3, the DNA is TGTGCCAGCAGTCAGGGGGTGGGAACAGATACGCAGTATTTT. Protein sequence: CASSQGVGTDTQYF. The chain combines TRBV7-6 with TRBJ2-3, with TRBD1 matching 7 bases. The CDR3 is 14 amino acids. The V gene's germline CDR1 is SGHVS and CDR2 FNYEAQ. With 6 bases clipped from V and 3 bases from J, the junction kept 6 bases outside the gene matches.

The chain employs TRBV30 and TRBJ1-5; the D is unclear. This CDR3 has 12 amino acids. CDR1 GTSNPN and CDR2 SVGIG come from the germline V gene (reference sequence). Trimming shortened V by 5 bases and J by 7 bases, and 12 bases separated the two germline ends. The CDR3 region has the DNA TGTGCCTGGGGGCGGGATTGGCAGCCCCAGCATTTT. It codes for CAWGRDWQPQHF.

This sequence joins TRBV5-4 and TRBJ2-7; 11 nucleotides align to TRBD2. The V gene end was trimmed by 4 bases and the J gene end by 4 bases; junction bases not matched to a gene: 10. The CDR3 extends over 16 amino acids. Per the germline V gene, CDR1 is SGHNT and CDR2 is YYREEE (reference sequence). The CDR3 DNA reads TGTGCCAGCAGCAAACCCGGGACTAGCGGAGTTTACGAGCAGTACTTC. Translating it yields CASSKPGTSGVYEQYF.